This entry describes one T cell receptor beta chain. This clonotype showed up many times. Its binding antigen is unknown. No qualities accompany the bases; no much larger clone lies one base away. The V end gives up 4 bases and the J end 0 bases, leaving 4 bases in the junction not matched to a gene. From the cysteine through the phenylalanine, the CDR3 covers 15 amino acids. Here the CDR3 DNA is all that survives: 45 bases in frame from base 1. The germline V gene yields SGHTS for CDR1 and YDEGEE for CDR2. Libraries were built with 5' RACE. Reads for this sample came from an Illumina MiSeq. The public sequencing data were trimmed at Q25 with fastp and processed into clonotypes with MiXCR by TCRdb, which kept only in-frame beta chains. Merged by CDR3 protein, the rows form single entries marked with the most common genes and DNA. For this sample the table gives some 100,000 distinct CDR3 sequences, of which around 17% were detected only once. The ten largest clones capture 6.2% of the sample.

These data are taken from a study of T cells of healthy individuals listed by TCRdb under 2018. The sequence joins TRBV5-8 to TRBJ1-2, with 9 bases matching TRBD1. The TCR sequence derives from a human donor in good health. This receptor has the CDR3 CASSPDRGPNYGYTF. The sequence in DNA is TGTGCCAGCAGCCCGGACAGGGGCCCTAACTATGGCTACACCTTC.